This T cell receptor (beta chain) was sequenced in a study of cytomegalovirus exposure and HLA in healthy donors. For this clone: What it binds is unknown.

Donors were drawn from the roughly 110-subject validation cohort, separate from the approximately 620-subject first cohort. The data were produced by immunoSEQ multiplex PCR, yet TCRdb's version contains in-frame clones alone and is incomplete. This repertoire shows roughly 120,000 clones, 88% found once; its top ten account for around 1.4%. CDR1 and CDR2 (germline): MDHEN, SYDVKM. V shed 5 bases, J shed 6 bases, and the junction held 19 bases outside the gene matches. CDR3 length: 18 residues. Points from the study as a whole: The study flagged some 170 TCR beta chains as cytomegalovirus-associated.

The genes are TRBV28 and TRBJ1-2; 9 positions agree with TRBD1. Sequenced: PBMCs. The TCR originated in a woman in her twenties or thirties in good health and CMV-seropositive. CDR3 DNA sequence: TGTGCCAGCAGTCCCTTACTGGGACAGGGCAAAGGGTTCCATGGCTACACCTTC. Protein product: CASSPLLGQGKGFHGYTF.